A selection of T cell receptor beta chains follows, all from one sample in a study of PD-L1 blockade in urothelial cancer. Clones were sequenced by immunoSEQ multiplex PCR, and TCRdb holds only the in-frame ones, with some missing. The sample includes approximately 58,000 clones, roughly four fifths of them seen just once. The specimen comprised PBMCs, sampled around atezolizumab (anti-PD-L1) treatment. The receptor source for this set is a man in his 70s with urothelial cancer. Both conserved end residues are part of each CDR3. Each record gives: CDR3 length, J gene, V gene, clone size, D gene, CDR3 protein, CDR3 DNA. A D gene is named only where the DNA matches it firmly. Clone sizes are given selectively: once, few, many, or a class where the clone is expanded.

13 | TRBJ2-5 | TRBV6-1 | NA | NA | CASSERRRETQYF | TGTGCCAGCAGTGAACGGAGGAGAGAGACCCAGTACTTC
15 | TRBJ2-2 | TRBV11-2 | NA | NA | CASSLTGEGTGELFF | TGTGCCAGCAGCTTAACGGGAGAGGGAACCGGGGAGCTGTTTTTT
16 | TRBJ1-2 | TRBV5-1 | NA | NA | CASSLAVGPQNYGYTF | TGCGCCAGCAGCTTGGCGGTGGGGCCCCAGAACTATGGCTACACCTTC
18 | TRBJ2-7 | TRBV9 | once | TRBD1 | CASSADATGQTNTYEQYF | TGTGCCAGCAGCGCGGATGCGACGGGACAGACTAATACCTACGAGCAGTACTTC
13 | TRBJ1-1 | TRBV30 | NA | NA | CAWSPLPNTEAFF | TGTGCCTGGAGTCCCCTACCGAACACTGAAGCTTTCTTT
13 | TRBJ1-5 | TRBV30 | NA | NA | CAWSGQENQPQHF | TGTGCCTGGAGTGGACAGGAAAATCAGCCCCAGCATTTT
14 | TRBJ2-3 | TRBV18 | once | NA | CASSPAAITDTQYF | TGTGCCAGCTCACCGGCGGCTATCACAGATACGCAGTATTTT
11 | TRBJ1-1 | TRBV28 | NA | NA | CASEVETEAFF | TGTGCCAGCGAGGTTGAGACTGAAGCTTTCTTT
16 | TRBJ2-1 | TRBV6-5 | NA | NA | CASSYSTGGSYNEQFF | TGTGCCAGCAGTTACTCGACGGGCGGGTCCTACAATGAGCAGTTCTTC
14 | TRBJ1-4 | TRBV28 | NA | NA | CASSFSGTNEKLFF | TGTGCCAGCAGTTTTTCGGGAACTAATGAAAAACTGTTTTTT
16 | TRBJ2-1 | TRBV7-7 | NA | TRBD2 | CASSVGLARGGDEQFF | TGTGCTAGCAGCGTAGGACTAGCGCGCGGGGGGGATGAGCAGTTCTTC
14 | TRBJ2-7 | TRBV5-4 | NA | NA | CASSLGGFGYEQYF | TGTGCCAGCAGCTTGGGCGGGTTTGGCTACGAGCAGTACTTC
15 | TRBJ1-5 | TRBV2 | once | TRBD1 | CASGKDRGPLWPQHF | TGTGCCAGCGGCAAAGACAGGGGGCCCCTTTGGCCCCAGCATTTT
15 | TRBJ1-1 | TRBV6-1 | NA | TRBD1 | CASSEFWTGVPEAFF | TGTGCCAGCAGTGAGTTTTGGACAGGGGTCCCTGAAGCTTTCTTT
14 | TRBJ2-1 | TRBV5-1 | NA | NA | CASSLVTEGIEQFF | TGCGCCAGCAGCTTGGTTACAGAAGGTATTGAGCAGTTCTTC
20 | TRBJ2-1 | TRBV12-5 | NA | TRBD2 | CASGLVLRGLEGRSYNEQFF | TGTGCTAGTGGTTTGGTACTTAGAGGACTAGAAGGCCGCTCCTACAATGAGCAGTTCTTC
16 | TRBJ1-4 | TRBV5-1 | NA | TRBD1 | CASSPGQGAANEKLFF | TGCGCCAGCAGCCCGGGACAGGGGGCTGCTAATGAAAAACTGTTTTTT
16 | TRBJ1-1 | TRBV7-9 | NA | TRBD1 | CASSQTGANMNTEAFF | TGTGCCAGCAGCCAGACAGGGGCCAACATGAACACTGAAGCTTTCTTT
15 | TRBJ2-5 | TRBV11-2 | NA | TRBD2 | CASSFGLAGGETQYF | TGTGCCAGCAGCTTTGGACTAGCGGGAGGAGAGACCCAGTACTTC
13 | TRBJ2-5 | TRBV5-6 | NA | NA | CASSLISQETQYF | TGTGCCAGCAGCTTGATATCGCAAGAGACCCAGTACTTC
13 | TRBJ1-2 | TRBV7-2 | NA | NA | CASSADTNYGYTF | TGTGCCAGCAGCGCGGACACGAACTATGGCTACACCTTC
16 | TRBJ2-5 | TRBV5-6 | once | NA | CASSLGWGRRGETQYF | TGTGCCAGCAGCTTGGGGTGGGGGAGGAGGGGAGAGACCCAGTACTTC
16 | TRBJ1-5 | TRBV6-6 | NA | TRBD1 | CASSYPGQGYNQPQHF | TGTGCCAGCAGTTACCCGGGACAGGGGTATAATCAGCCCCAGCATTTT
15 | TRBJ2-2 | TRBV6-6 | NA | TRBD2 | CASSYSPGGFGELFF | TGTGCCAGCAGTTACTCGCCCGGGGGGTTCGGGGAGCTGTTTTTT
12 | TRBJ2-7 | TRBV2 | NA | NA | CATGLWDYEQYF | TGTGCCACCGGACTATGGGACTACGAGCAGTACTTC
14 | TRBJ2-7 | TRBV19 | NA | TRBD1 | CASSSGQGLNEQYF | TGTGCCAGTAGTTCGGGACAGGGGTTGAACGAGCAGTACTTC
13 | TRBJ1-5 | TRBV6-1 | NA | NA | CASSEERGQPQHF | TGTGCCAGCAGTGAAGAAAGGGGTCAGCCCCAGCATTTT
17 | TRBJ1-5 | TRBV6-4 | few | NA | CASSDSKRPAPNQPQHF | TGTGCCAGCAGTGACTCGAAGCGCCCAGCCCCGAATCAGCCCCAGCATTTT
14 | TRBJ2-1 | TRBV15 | NA | NA | CATRQSGRYNEQFF | TGTGCCACCAGGCAGAGCGGCAGATACAATGAGCAGTTCTTC
15 | TRBJ2-7 | TRBV25-1 | NA | NA | CASSEGRQGGYEQYF | TGTGCCAGCAGTGAAGGGAGACAGGGAGGATACGAGCAGTACTTC
15 | TRBJ2-5 | TRBV5-5 | NA | TRBD2 | CASSPRLADQETQYF | TGTGCCAGCAGCCCCCGACTAGCGGACCAAGAGACCCAGTACTTC
12 | TRBJ1-2 | TRBV7-9 | NA | TRBD1 | CASSRDSYGYTF | TGTGCCAGCAGCCGGGACAGCTATGGCTACACCTTC
15 | TRBJ1-2 | TRBV5-6 | few | NA | CASSWRVDRSYGYTF | TGTGCCAGCAGTTGGCGGGTCGACAGGTCCTATGGCTACACCTTC
13 | TRBJ1-5 | TRBV4-2 | few | NA | CASSLYRDQPQHF | TGTGCCAGCAGCCTGTACAGGGATCAGCCCCAGCATTTT
16 | TRBJ1-4 | TRBV2 | NA | NA | CASIRVNDATNEKLFF | TGTGCCAGCATACGGGTAAACGATGCAACTAATGAAAAACTGTTTTTT
11 | TRBJ1-1 | TRBV7-9 | medium-sized | NA | CASSSGGEAFF | TGTGCCAGCAGCTCCGGAGGAGAAGCTTTCTTT
16 | TRBJ2-3 | TRBV19 | NA | TRBD2 | CASSTLLAGGADTQYF | TGTGCCAGTAGCACACTCTTAGCGGGAGGGGCAGATACGCAGTATTTT
14 | TRBJ2-5 | TRBV18 | NA | NA | CASSPTGLGETQYF | TGTGCCAGCTCACCAACGGGACTGGGGGAGACCCAGTACTTC
13 | TRBJ2-3 | TRBV28 | NA | NA | CASSSVNADTQYF | TGTGCCAGCAGTTCAGTAAACGCAGATACGCAGTATTTT
15 | TRBJ2-5 | TRBV2 | NA | NA | CASSERAASQETQYF | TGTGCCAGCAGTGAGCGAGCAGCTAGCCAAGAGACCCAGTACTTC
14 | TRBJ2-3 | TRBV19 | once | TRBD2 | CASSIGLAGDTQYF | TGTGCCAGTAGTATAGGGCTAGCGGGAGATACGCAGTATTTT
16 | TRBJ2-2 | TRBV7-2 | NA | TRBD2 | CASSLGLAGGTGELFF | TGTGCCAGCAGCTTAGGTCTAGCGGGAGGCACCGGGGAGCTGTTTTTT
14 | TRBJ1-2 | TRBV2 | NA | TRBD1 | CASSPGTGDYGYTF | TGTGCCAGCAGTCCAGGGACAGGGGACTATGGCTACACCTTC
14 | TRBJ2-7 | TRBV11-3 | NA | TRBD1 | CASSPGQGEYEQYF | TGTGCCAGCAGCCCGGGACAGGGGGAATACGAGCAGTACTTC
14 | TRBJ1-1 | TRBV2 | NA | TRBD1 | CASSPYEGATEAFF | TGTGCCAGCAGTCCCTATGAGGGGGCGACTGAAGCTTTCTTT
16 | TRBJ2-2 | TRBV9 | few | TRBD2 | CASSVVGSGSAGELFF | TGTGCCAGCAGCGTAGTGGGTAGCGGGAGTGCCGGGGAGCTGTTTTTT
16 | TRBJ2-4 | TRBV12-5 | NA | TRBD2 | CASGLGREAAKNIQYF | TGTGCTAGTGGTTTGGGGCGGGAGGCAGCCAAAAACATTCAGTACTTC
15 | TRBJ2-7 | TRBV5-5 | NA | NA | CASSPSPGNSYEQYF | TGTGCCAGCAGCCCTAGCCCAGGAAACTCCTACGAGCAGTACTTC
17 | TRBJ1-5 | TRBV5-5 | NA | NA | CASSLGLGGGVNQPQHF | TGTGCCAGCAGCTTGGGATTAGGGGGAGGGGTCAATCAGCCCCAGCATTTT